This TCR beta chain was found in a study of T cells in localized non-small cell lung cancer. Produced via immunoSEQ multiplex PCR; TCRdb's table is partial and in-frame only. The repertoire includes approximately 43,000 clones, about 86% of them detected once, and less than 9% sits in the top ten. The CDR3 has 15 amino acids. Germline V gene lookup returns CDR1 SGHRS and CDR2 YFSETQ. J gave up 8 bases and V 3 bases, and 10 bases lay outside the gene matches. V is TRBV5-1 and J is TRBJ1-4, with TRBD1 matching over 7 bases. This specimen was peripheral blood, taken before any cancer treatment. This clonotype was obtained from a woman aged 18-49 years with stage III lung adenocarcinoma. Written as DNA, the CDR3 is TGCGCCAGCAGCTCCAGGGGGTTGGAAAGGGAAAAACTGTTTTTT. Its protein product is CASSSRGLEREKLFF.